These 17 T cell receptor beta chains came from one sample sequenced in a study of glioma-infiltrating T cells. Using RNA template, CDR3s of TCR alpha and beta were amplified with iRepertoire arm-PCR. One entry per CDR3 protein results from TCRdb running MiXCR on the multiplex PCR reads. The table lists fewer than 250,000 distinct CDR3 sequences, 30% to 40% of them singletons, with around 20% in the top ten. The sequenced sample was glioma tissue, nonneoplastic brain tissue, or PBMCs (not recorded which). The source is a human donor with low-grade glioma or glioblastoma, undergoing nonglioma brain surgery, or in good health (not recorded which).

In its sample, this clonotype was seen many times. This chain joins TRBV6-1 and TRBJ1-5; the match to TRBD1 covers 8 bases. Germline values: CDR1 MNHNS, CDR2 SASEGT. This CDR3 spans 14 amino acids. With 9 bases clipped from V and 2 bases from J, the junction kept 6 bases outside the gene matches. CDR3 bases: TGTGCCAGTATACAGGGGGACGGCAATCAGCCCCAGCATTTT. Translation: CASIQGDGNQPQHF.

About this clonotype itself: A read error may explain this, as a much larger clone is one base away. This sequence joins TRBV4-1 and TRBJ1-1, with 9 bases identical to TRBD1. CDR1 MGHRA and CDR2 YSYEKL come from the germline V gene. This CDR3 spans 15 amino acids. The DNA of the CDR3 is TGCGCCAGCAGCCAAGGGGACAGGGCGGACACTGGAGCTTTCTTT. The encoded protein is CASSQGDRADTGAFF.

This clonotype was detected only once. This may be a read error: a much more frequent sequence differs by one nucleotide. The rearrangement joins TRBV19 to TRBJ2-1, with D uncertain. The germline V and J ends were trimmed by 4 bases and 10 bases, with 17 bases remaining between them. This CDR3 region has 14 residues. From germline, CDR1 is LNHDA and CDR2 SQIVND (reference sequence). The CDR3 spells CASSSTLVTYEQFF. The DNA for the CDR3 is TGTGCCAGTAGTAGCACTCTAGTCACCTACGAGCAGTTCTTC.

In the case of this clonotype: Since a much larger clone is just one base distant, this may be a read error. The chain carries TRBV10-3 and TRBJ1-6; perhaps TRBD1 as D (6 bases). The germline gives CDR1 ENHRY, CDR2 SYGVKD. The CDR3 contains 15 residues. CDR3 sequence reads: CATRNGQGFGSLLHF. The CDR3 nucleotides are TGTGCCACCCGGAACGGGCAGGGGTTTGGTTCACTCCTCCACTTT.

This clonotype was counted many times. The gene calls are TRBV20-1 and TRBJ2-3; 10 bases are a match to TRBD1. From germline, CDR1 is DFQATT and CDR2 SNEGSKA (reference sequence). The CDR3 consists of 17 residues. The V and J ends lost 2 bases and 6 bases, in that order; junction bases with no gene match: 14. CDR3 in amino acids: CSARFRRTGGGVDTQYF. The CDR3 DNA sequence: TGCAGTGCTAGATTCCGCCGGACAGGGGGAGGGGTGGATACGCAGTATTTT.

This clonotype was seen ten or more times. V usage is TRBV29-1 and J usage is TRBJ2-1; TRBD2 is a possible D gene (8 bases). V was clipped by 4 bases and J by 9 bases, with 22 bases between them. Looked up from germline, CDR1 is SQVTM and CDR2 is ANQGSEA. The CDR3 length is 15 residues. The CDR3 spells CSVGQGRGLGSEQFF. In DNA, the CDR3 is TGCAGCGTTGGACAGGGCCGGGGACTAGGAAGTGAGCAGTTCTTC.

On this clonotype: A junction end diverges from the germline sequence, so it may reflect a read error. The genes are TRBV3-1 and TRBJ2-1, with 8 bases identical to TRBD2. CDR1 and CDR2 (germline): LGHDT, YNNKEL (reference sequence). The CDR3 contains 17 residues. CDR3 region: CAGSQGGAGAIYNGQFF. The CDR3 nucleotides read TGTGCCGGCAGCCAAGGAGGAGCGGGAGCGATCTACAATGGGCAGTTCTTC.

The rearrangement uses TRBV6-2 or TRBV6-3 and TRBJ1-3, with 8 bases identical to TRBD1. CDR3 length: 17 residues. Per the germline V gene, CDR1 is MNHEY and CDR2 is SVGEGT. The V segment lost 6 bases and the J segment 2 bases; nucleotides outside the gene matches: 12. CDR3 in DNA: TGTGCCAGCAGCGACGGTGGGGACAGGACCCCTGGAAACACCATATATTTT. Encoded protein: CASSDGGDRTPGNTIYF.

This clonotype was recorded at least ten times. The CDR3: CASSWTSGRRNEQFF. The CDR3 DNA sequence: TGTGCCAGCAGTTGGACTAGCGGGAGAAGGAATGAGCAGTTCTTC. The chain links TRBV6-1 to TRBJ2-1; 13 bases map to TRBD2. CDR1 is MNHNS and CDR2 is SASEGT in the germline V gene. The CDR3 runs to 15 residues. After removal of 5 bases from V and 7 bases from J, the junction contained 5 bases not matched to a gene.

There are many counts of this clonotype. J is TRBJ1-5 and V is TRBV5-1; D perhaps matches TRBD1 (6 bases). The V gene lost 1 base and the J gene lost 2 bases, with 10 bases spanning the gap. The length of the CDR3 is 15 residues. The V gene's germline CDR1 is SGHRS and CDR2 YFSETQ. The CDR3 coding sequence is TGCGCCAGCAGCTTGTCGGACAGTGGCAATCAGCCCCAGCATTTT. The encoded protein is CASSLSDSGNQPQHF.

This clonotype showed up many times. The CDR3 DNA is TGTGCCAGCAGTACCCAGGCAATCGGGGAGCTGTTTTTT. Translation: CASSTQAIGELFF. The chain uses TRBV28 and TRBJ2-2; unclear D gene. This CDR3 has 13 residues. From germline, CDR1 is MDHEN and CDR2 SYDVKM. Between the trimmed V and J ends, which lost 5 bases and 7 bases, there was a span of 11 bases.

This clonotype was detected many times. The rearrangement uses TRBV7-2 and TRBJ2-7, with D uncertain. Trimming took off 3 bases at V and 6 bases at J, with 15 bases between the two ends. The CDR3 spans 14 residues. CDR1 is SGHTA, CDR2 FQGNSA, per germline. As DNA, the CDR3 is TGTGCCAGCAGCTTCCTTTCTAACCAGTTCGAGCAGTACTTC. As protein: CASSFLSNQFEQYF.

The V call is TRBV9, the J call TRBJ2-7; no definite D call. The CDR3 covers 15 residues. The germline V gene has CDR1 SGDLS and CDR2 YYNGEE. V gave up 0 bases and J gave up 6 bases, with 16 bases separating them. The CDR3 DNA follows: TGTGCCAGCAGCGTAGCCCCCGGATTCATGGCCGAGCAGTACTTC. It encodes CASSVAPGFMAEQYF.

The genes are TRBV7-2 and TRBJ2-1; 8 bases fit TRBD2. With 3 bases clipped from V and 5 bases from J, the junction kept 12 bases outside the gene matches. Germline V gene data show CDR1 as SGHTA and CDR2 as FQGNSA. The CDR3 spans 17 residues. The CDR3 DNA reads as TGTGCCAGCAGCTTTCCGCCGGTAGCGGGACTTAACAATGAGCAGTTCTTC. As protein: CASSFPPVAGLNNEQFF.

Of note for this clonotype: A much larger clone lies a single base off, so this may be a read error. Here the CDR3 omits its conserved ending phenylalanine or tryptophan, so a read error is the likely source. The rearrangement joins TRBV7-9 to TRBJ1-1; D gene ambiguous. V lost 1 base and J 6 bases, leaving 9 bases between the germline ends. This CDR3 spans 13 amino acids. The V gene's germline CDR1 is SEHNR and CDR2 FQNEAQ (reference sequence). CDR3 sequence: CASSLGVIPEAFL. In DNA, the CDR3 is TGTGCCAGCAGCTTAGGGGTGATTCCTGAAGCTTTCCTT.

The table lists this clonotype with many counts. The J gene is TRBJ2-1, the V gene TRBV7-8; a possible D gene is TRBD2 (6 bases). V lost 5 bases and J lost 4, with 9 bases in between. The CDR3 consists of 13 residues. Germline V gives CDR1 SGHVS, CDR2 FQNEAQ. The CDR3 coding sequence is TGTGCCAGCAGCCCAGGGACTTACAATGAGCAGTTCTTC. Protein: CASSPGTYNEQFF. The full variable domain, in which reference TRBV7-8 and TRBJ2-1 provide the parts outside the CDR3, is GAGVSQSPRYKVAKRGQDVALRCDPISGHVSLFWYQQALGQGPEFLTYFQNEAQLDKSGLPSDRFFAERPEGSVSTLKIQRTQQEDSAVYLCASSPGTYNEQFFGPGTRLTVL.

This clonotype was counted ten times or more. The chain has TRBV4-2 and TRBJ1-6; 10 bases match TRBD1. The junction had 1 base not matched to a gene; V was cut back by 0 bases and J by 5 bases. The CDR3 loop spans 16 amino acids. In germline, CDR1 is LGHNA, CDR2 YNFKEQ. DNA for the CDR3: TGTGCCAGCAGCCAAGATGGACAGGGGGATAATTCACCCCTCCACTTT. It specifies CASSQDGQGDNSPLHF.